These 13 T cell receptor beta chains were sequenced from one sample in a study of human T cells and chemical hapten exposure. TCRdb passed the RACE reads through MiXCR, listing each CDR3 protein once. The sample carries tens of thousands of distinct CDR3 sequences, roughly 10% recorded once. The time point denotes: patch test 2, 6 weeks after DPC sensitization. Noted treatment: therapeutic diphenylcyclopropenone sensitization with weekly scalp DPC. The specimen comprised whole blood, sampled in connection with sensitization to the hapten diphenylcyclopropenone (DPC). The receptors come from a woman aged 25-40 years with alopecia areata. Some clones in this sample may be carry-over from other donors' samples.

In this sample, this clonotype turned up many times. CDR3 in amino acids: CASSPRQGTRQAVYEQYF. The CDR3 DNA reads as TGTGCCAGCTCACCAAGACAGGGAACCCGTCAAGCGGTCTACGAGCAGTACTTC. The rearrangement links TRBV18 to TRBJ2-7; 7 nucleotides agree with TRBD1. With V trimmed by 2 bases and J by 3 bases, 16 bases remained unmatched. This CDR3 contains 18 residues. Germline V gene lookup returns CDR1 KGHSH and CDR2 LQKENI.

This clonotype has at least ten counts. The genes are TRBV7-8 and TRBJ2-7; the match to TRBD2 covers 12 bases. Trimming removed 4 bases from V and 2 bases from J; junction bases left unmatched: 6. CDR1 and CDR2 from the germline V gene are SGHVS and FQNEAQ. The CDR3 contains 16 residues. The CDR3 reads CASSSGTSGLPYEQYF. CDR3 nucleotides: TGTGCCAGCAGCTCGGGGACTAGCGGGCTACCCTACGAGCAGTACTTC.

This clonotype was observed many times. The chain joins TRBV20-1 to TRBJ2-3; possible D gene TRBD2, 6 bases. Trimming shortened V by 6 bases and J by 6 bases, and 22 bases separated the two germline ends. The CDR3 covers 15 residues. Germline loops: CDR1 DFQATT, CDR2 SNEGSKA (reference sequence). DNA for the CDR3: TGCAGTGCCCCAGACTACGGGAGAGACACCGATACGCAGTATTTT. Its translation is CSAPDYGRDTDTQYF.

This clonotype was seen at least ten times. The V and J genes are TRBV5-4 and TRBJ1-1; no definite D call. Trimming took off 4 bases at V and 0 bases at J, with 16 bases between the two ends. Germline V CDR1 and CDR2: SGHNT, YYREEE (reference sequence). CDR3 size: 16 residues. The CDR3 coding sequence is TGTGCCAGCAGCCCTGATAGTGGACGGTTGAACACTGAAGCTTTCTTT. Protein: CASSPDSGRLNTEAFF.

The CDR3 sequence: CSGVGGAGGTQYF. CDR3 in DNA: TGCAGTGGTGTAGGAGGGGCAGGGGGGACCCAGTACTTC. This chain connects TRBV29-1 to TRBJ2-5, with D perhaps matching TRBD1 (7 bases). This CDR3 contains 13 residues. The germline V gene has CDR1 SQVTM and CDR2 ANQGSEA.

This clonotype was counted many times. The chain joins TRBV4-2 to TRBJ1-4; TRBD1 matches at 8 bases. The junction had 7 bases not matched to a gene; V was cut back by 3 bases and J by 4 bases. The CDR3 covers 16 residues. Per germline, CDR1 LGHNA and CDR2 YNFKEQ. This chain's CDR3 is CASSQKLGQGNEKLFF. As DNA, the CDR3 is TGTGCCAGCAGCCAGAAGTTAGGACAGGGTAATGAAAAACTGTTTTTT.

In DNA, the CDR3 is TGCGCCAGCAGCCCGACATTAGGCGGTGGCGGAAGCAATGAGCAGTTCTTC. It encodes CASSPTLGGGGSNEQFF. The gene calls are TRBV5-1 and TRBJ2-1; no clear D. The CDR3 runs to 17 residues. The germline CDR1 and CDR2 sequences are SGHRS and YFSETQ. V lost 4 bases, J lost 6 bases, and 23 bases lay in between. The variable domain in full, with the rest retrieved from reference TRBV5-1 and TRBJ2-1, is KAGVTQTPRYLIKTRGQQVTLSCSPISGHRSVSWYQQTPGQGLQFLFEYFSETQRNKGNFPGRFSGRQFSNSRSEMNVSTLELGDSALYLCASSPTLGGGGSNEQFFGPGTRLTVL.

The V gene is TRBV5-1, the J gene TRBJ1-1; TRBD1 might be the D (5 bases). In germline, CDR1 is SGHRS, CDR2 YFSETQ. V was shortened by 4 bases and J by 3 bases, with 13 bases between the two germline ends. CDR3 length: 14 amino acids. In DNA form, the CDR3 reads TGCGCCAGCAGCGAATGGGACCGAGACACTGAAGCTTTCTTT. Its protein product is CASSEWDRDTEAFF. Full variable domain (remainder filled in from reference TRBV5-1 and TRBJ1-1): KAGVTQTPRYLIKTRGQQVTLSCSPISGHRSVSWYQQTPGQGLQFLFEYFSETQRNKGNFPGRFSGRQFSNSRSEMNVSTLELGDSALYLCASSEWDRDTEAFFGQGTRLTVV.

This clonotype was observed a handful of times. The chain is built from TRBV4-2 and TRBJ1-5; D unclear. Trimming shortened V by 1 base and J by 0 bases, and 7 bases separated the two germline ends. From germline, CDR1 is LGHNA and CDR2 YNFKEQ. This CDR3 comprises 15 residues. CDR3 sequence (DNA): TGTGCCAGCAGCCAAGGGGAAAATAGCAATCAGCCCCAGCATTTT. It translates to CASSQGENSNQPQHF.

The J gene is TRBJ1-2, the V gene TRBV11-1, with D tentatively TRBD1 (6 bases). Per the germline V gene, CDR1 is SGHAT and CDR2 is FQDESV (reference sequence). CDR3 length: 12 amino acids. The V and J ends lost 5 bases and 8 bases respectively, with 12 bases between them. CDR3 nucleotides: TGTGCCAGCAGCCCCCAAACAGGGGGCTACACCTTC. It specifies CASSPQTGGYTF. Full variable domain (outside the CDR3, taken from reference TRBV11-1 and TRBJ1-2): EAEVAQSPRYKITEKSQAVAFWCDPISGHATLYWYRQILGQGPELLVQFQDESVVDDSQLPKDRFSAERLKGVDSTLKIQPAELGDSAMYLCASSPQTGGYTFGSGTRLTVV.

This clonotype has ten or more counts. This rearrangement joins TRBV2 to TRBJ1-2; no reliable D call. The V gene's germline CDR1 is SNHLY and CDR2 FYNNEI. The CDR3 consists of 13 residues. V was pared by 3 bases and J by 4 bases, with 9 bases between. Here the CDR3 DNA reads TGTGCCAGCAGTGAGGGCCAGTTCTATGGCTACACCTTC. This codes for CASSEGQFYGYTF.

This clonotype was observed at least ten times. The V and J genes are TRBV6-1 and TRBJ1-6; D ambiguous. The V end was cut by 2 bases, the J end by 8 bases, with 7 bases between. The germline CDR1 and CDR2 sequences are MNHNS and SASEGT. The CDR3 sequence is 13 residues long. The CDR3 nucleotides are TGTGCCAGCAGTGAACACACGGATTCACCCCTCCACTTT. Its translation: CASSEHTDSPLHF.

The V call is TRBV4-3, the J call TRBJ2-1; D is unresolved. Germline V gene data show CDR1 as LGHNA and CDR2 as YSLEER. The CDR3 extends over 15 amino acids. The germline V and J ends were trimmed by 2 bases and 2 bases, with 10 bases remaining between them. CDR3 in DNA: TGCGCCAGCAGCCAATACAAGTATCCCTACAATGAGCAGTTCTTC. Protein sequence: CASSQYKYPYNEQFF.